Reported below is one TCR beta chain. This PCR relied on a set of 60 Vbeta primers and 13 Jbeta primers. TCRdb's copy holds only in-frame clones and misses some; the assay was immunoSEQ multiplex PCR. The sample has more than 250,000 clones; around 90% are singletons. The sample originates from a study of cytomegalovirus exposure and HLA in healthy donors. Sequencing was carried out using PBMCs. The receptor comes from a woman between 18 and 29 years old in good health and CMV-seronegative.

The CDR3 region is CASSVDSGLAGGHTQYF. CDR3 bases: TGTGCCAGCAGCGTAGACTCGGGACTAGCGGGGGGGCATACGCAGTATTTT. This chain joins TRBV9 and TRBJ2-3, with 16 nucleotides matching TRBD2. The V gene end was trimmed by 0 bases and the J gene end by 7 bases; junction bases not matched to a gene: 5. The CDR3 length is 17 residues. Germline CDR1 and CDR2: SGDLS and YYNGEE.